Listed below are T cell receptor beta chains from one sample, sequenced in a study of pediatric ulcerative colitis. Profiling relied on immunoSEQ multiplex PCR, and the TCRdb table lists in-frame clones only, not all of them. The table records 60,000 or so clones, 77% of them present only once. The sample comprised blood. The receptor source for this set is a boy aged 5-17 years with moderate ulcerative colitis. CDR3s include the opening cysteine and the closing phenylalanine or tryptophan. Fields, in order: clone size, D gene, J gene, V gene, CDR3 DNA, CDR3 protein. D genes are given only for firm matches. Some rows mark clone size as missing; the rest say once, few, many or name a class of expanded clone.

clone size: NA
D gene: NA
J gene: TRBJ1-1
V gene: TRBV5-4
CDR3 DNA: TGTGCCAGCACCTCAGGGGCCAACTTGATAAACACTGAAGCTTTCTTT
CDR3 protein: CASTSGANLINTEAFF

clone size: NA
D gene: NA
J gene: TRBJ2-6
V gene: TRBV5-6
CDR3 DNA: TGTGCCAGCAGCTTGTCGGGTTGGGGGTACTCTGGGGCCAACGTCCTGACTTTC
CDR3 protein: CASSLSGWGYSGANVLTF

clone size: NA
D gene: TRBD1
J gene: TRBJ2-6
V gene: TRBV19
CDR3 DNA: TGTGCCAGTAGCCGGAGTGGGACAGGGGGAGCTGGGGCCAACGTCCTGACTTTC
CDR3 protein: CASSRSGTGGAGANVLTF

clone size: few
D gene: NA
J gene: TRBJ1-5
V gene: TRBV30
CDR3 DNA: TGTGCCTGGAGCACCACAGGGAATCAGCCCCAGCATTTT
CDR3 protein: CAWSTTGNQPQHF

clone size: NA
D gene: NA
J gene: TRBJ2-6
V gene: TRBV4-1
CDR3 DNA: TGCGCCAGCTCACCAGGGGTCTCTGGGGCCAACGTCCTGACTTTC
CDR3 protein: CASSPGVSGANVLTF

clone size: NA
D gene: NA
J gene: TRBJ2-1
V gene: TRBV21-1
CDR3 DNA: TGTGCCAGCAGCACCATTAGGCCAGGAACGGGGGGATACAATGAGCAGTTCTTC
CDR3 protein: CASSTIRPGTGGYNEQFF

clone size: NA
D gene: NA
J gene: TRBJ2-3
V gene: TRBV4-2
CDR3 DNA: TGTGCCAGCAGCCAAGGGCAGGGGCCAAGTTCAGAGACGCAGTATTTT
CDR3 protein: CASSQGQGPSSETQYF

clone size: NA
D gene: TRBD2
J gene: TRBJ2-5
V gene: TRBV5-4
CDR3 DNA: TGTGCCAGCAACCCGGGGGGGGTACAAGAGACCCAGTACTTC
CDR3 protein: CASNPGGVQETQYF

clone size: once
D gene: NA
J gene: TRBJ1-4
V gene: TRBV7-2
CDR3 DNA: TGTGCCAGCAGCTTAGCGCCGAGCGAGAATGAAAAACTGTTTTTT
CDR3 protein: CASSLAPSENEKLFF

clone size: NA
D gene: TRBD2
J gene: TRBJ2-3
V gene: TRBV9
CDR3 DNA: TGTGCCAGCAGCGAGGGGACTACAGCGACAGATACGCAGTATTTT
CDR3 protein: CASSEGTTATDTQYF

clone size: NA
D gene: NA
J gene: TRBJ1-2
V gene: TRBV5-1
CDR3 DNA: TGCGCCAGCAGCTTGGCAGGGCATGGCTACACCTTC
CDR3 protein: CASSLAGHGYTF

clone size: few
D gene: NA
J gene: TRBJ1-5
V gene: TRBV4-2
CDR3 DNA: TGTGCCAGCAGCCAAGATTGGGGCGGGGGCTCTGGGAATCAGCCCCAGCATTTT
CDR3 protein: CASSQDWGGGSGNQPQHF

clone size: NA
D gene: NA
J gene: TRBJ1-4
V gene: TRBV2
CDR3 DNA: TGTGCCAGCAGTGCGGAAAGGACGACTAATGAAAAACTGTTTTTT
CDR3 protein: CASSAERTTNEKLFF

clone size: few
D gene: NA
J gene: TRBJ1-5
V gene: TRBV7-9
CDR3 DNA: TGTGCCAGCAGCTTACTTTTAGGGAATGGCAATCAGCCCCAGCATTTT
CDR3 protein: CASSLLLGNGNQPQHF

clone size: NA
D gene: TRBD1
J gene: TRBJ2-5
V gene: TRBV7-7
CDR3 DNA: TGTGCCAGCAGCCGGACAGGAAGACAAGAGACCCAGTACTTC
CDR3 protein: CASSRTGRQETQYF

clone size: NA
D gene: NA
J gene: TRBJ2-7
V gene: TRBV10-3
CDR3 DNA: TGTGCCATCAGTGAGATGAGTACTACAGGGGAGCAGTACTTC
CDR3 protein: CAISEMSTTGEQYF

clone size: NA
D gene: TRBD1
J gene: TRBJ1-2
V gene: TRBV6-5
CDR3 DNA: TGTGCCAGCAGTTACCTACAGGGGGCGAGGGGCTACACCTTC
CDR3 protein: CASSYLQGARGYTF

clone size: NA
D gene: TRBD2
J gene: TRBJ2-1
V gene: TRBV19
CDR3 DNA: TGTGCCAGTCGGACTAGCGGACCGGGGGCTCTCAATGAGCAGTTCTTC
CDR3 protein: CASRTSGPGALNEQFF

clone size: NA
D gene: NA
J gene: TRBJ2-5
V gene: TRBV12-5
CDR3 DNA: TGTGCTAGTGGTTTGGTGGAGACCCAGTACTTC
CDR3 protein: CASGLVETQYF

clone size: NA
D gene: TRBD2
J gene: TRBJ2-5
V gene: TRBV19
CDR3 DNA: TGTGCCAGTAGAGTTGGCGGGGGGCAAGAGACCCAGTACTTC
CDR3 protein: CASRVGGGQETQYF

clone size: NA
D gene: NA
J gene: TRBJ2-7
V gene: TRBV4-2
CDR3 DNA: TGTGCCAGCAGCCATTCGGGAGACTTCTACGAGCAGTACTTC
CDR3 protein: CASSHSGDFYEQYF

clone size: few
D gene: TRBD2
J gene: TRBJ2-1
V gene: TRBV27
CDR3 DNA: TGTGCCAGCAGTAGCGGACTAGCGGGAGACGGAGGAAATGAGCAGTTCTTC
CDR3 protein: CASSSGLAGDGGNEQFF

clone size: NA
D gene: TRBD1
J gene: TRBJ1-1
V gene: TRBV12-5
CDR3 DNA: TGTGCTAGTGGTTCAACAGGGGGCACTGAAGCTTTCTTT
CDR3 protein: CASGSTGGTEAFF

clone size: NA
D gene: TRBD1
J gene: TRBJ1-2
V gene: TRBV18
CDR3 DNA: TGTGCCAGCTCACCGACGGCAGGGACAGGGGCTAACTATGGCTACACCTTC
CDR3 protein: CASSPTAGTGANYGYTF

clone size: NA
D gene: TRBD1
J gene: TRBJ1-1
V gene: TRBV6-5
CDR3 DNA: TGTGCCAGCAGTTTCCGGGACAGGGTGAACACTGAAGCTTTCTTT
CDR3 protein: CASSFRDRVNTEAFF

clone size: NA
D gene: NA
J gene: TRBJ1-1
V gene: TRBV7-3
CDR3 DNA: TGTGCCAGCAGCTTCGAGGGCTCTACTGAAGCTTTCTTT
CDR3 protein: CASSFEGSTEAFF

clone size: NA
D gene: TRBD1
J gene: TRBJ2-2
V gene: TRBV11-2
CDR3 DNA: TGTGCCAGCAGCTCTATCCGGGCAGGGGGTTATCAGGGGGAGCTGTTTTTT
CDR3 protein: CASSSIRAGGYQGELFF

clone size: NA
D gene: TRBD2
J gene: TRBJ2-7
V gene: TRBV5-1
CDR3 DNA: TGCGCCAGCAGCTTGGGGGGACTAGCGGGAGGCCCTGGGGACGAGCAGTACTTC
CDR3 protein: CASSLGGLAGGPGDEQYF

clone size: NA
D gene: NA
J gene: TRBJ2-1
V gene: TRBV9
CDR3 DNA: TGTGCCAGCAGCCCGCGGACAAGGTCTTTCGATGAGCAGTTCTTC
CDR3 protein: CASSPRTRSFDEQFF

clone size: NA
D gene: NA
J gene: TRBJ2-3
V gene: TRBV29-1
CDR3 DNA: TGCAGCGCCGGGGAAGGGGGGAGCACAGATACGCAGTATTTT
CDR3 protein: CSAGEGGSTDTQYF

clone size: NA
D gene: NA
J gene: TRBJ2-1
V gene: TRBV7-3
CDR3 DNA: TGTGCCAGCAGCCCGGTTCCGATTCCAGGGAATCCTACTGAGCAGTTCTTC
CDR3 protein: CASSPVPIPGNPTEQFF

clone size: few
D gene: NA
J gene: TRBJ1-1
V gene: TRBV19
CDR3 DNA: TGTGCCAGTAGTTCCGACAGACTCACTGAAGCTTTCTTT
CDR3 protein: CASSSDRLTEAFF

clone size: once
D gene: NA
J gene: TRBJ1-5
V gene: TRBV5-6
CDR3 DNA: TGTGCCAGCAGCGCACAGGGTTTGCATCAGCCCCAGCATTTT
CDR3 protein: CASSAQGLHQPQHF

clone size: NA
D gene: TRBD2
J gene: TRBJ2-5
V gene: TRBV6-4
CDR3 DNA: TGTGCCAGCAGCCCCCCCCTTGGCGGGAGGGTAACCCAGTACTTC
CDR3 protein: CASSPPLGGRVTQYF

clone size: NA
D gene: NA
J gene: TRBJ2-7
V gene: TRBV25-1
CDR3 DNA: TGTGCCAGCAGTGAATCTTGGGGATACGAGCAGTACTTC
CDR3 protein: CASSESWGYEQYF

clone size: few
D gene: NA
J gene: TRBJ1-6
V gene: TRBV5-1
CDR3 DNA: TGCGCCAGCAGCTGGGGAGGGTGGGTACCCCTCCACTTT
CDR3 protein: CASSWGGWVPLHF

clone size: NA
D gene: NA
J gene: TRBJ2-7
V gene: TRBV29-1
CDR3 DNA: TGCAGCGTTGAAGAGACAGGCCCCAGGTACGAGCAGTACTTC
CDR3 protein: CSVEETGPRYEQYF

clone size: NA
D gene: NA
J gene: TRBJ1-1
V gene: TRBV29-1
CDR3 DNA: TGCAGCACGGGATCTGCATGGACAGAACAGAACACTGAAGCTTTCTTT
CDR3 protein: CSTGSAWTEQNTEAFF

clone size: NA
D gene: NA
J gene: TRBJ1-2
V gene: TRBV5-6
CDR3 DNA: TGTGCCAGCAGACGCGAGGGGGGCCAAGGCTACACCTTC
CDR3 protein: CASRREGGQGYTF

clone size: NA
D gene: NA
J gene: TRBJ2-1
V gene: TRBV7-3
CDR3 DNA: TGTGCCAGCAGCCCGCGCCCTCCCTACAATGAGCAGTTCTTC
CDR3 protein: CASSPRPPYNEQFF

clone size: NA
D gene: NA
J gene: TRBJ2-5
V gene: TRBV18
CDR3 DNA: TGTGCCAGCTCACCACCTTTTACAGAGACCCAGTACTTC
CDR3 protein: CASSPPFTETQYF

clone size: NA
D gene: TRBD1
J gene: TRBJ2-1
V gene: TRBV2
CDR3 DNA: TGTGCCAGCAGTCAGACAGGGGGCATGGTAGGTGAGCAGTTCTTC
CDR3 protein: CASSQTGGMVGEQFF

clone size: NA
D gene: NA
J gene: TRBJ2-7
V gene: TRBV7-6
CDR3 DNA: TGTGCCAGCAGTTGGGACCCGGATTCCTACGAGCAGTACTTC
CDR3 protein: CASSWDPDSYEQYF

clone size: NA
D gene: TRBD2
J gene: TRBJ2-1
V gene: TRBV27
CDR3 DNA: TGTGCCAGCAGTTTGGGTAGCGGGGGACCGGCGTACAATGAGCAGTTCTTC
CDR3 protein: CASSLGSGGPAYNEQFF

clone size: few
D gene: TRBD2
J gene: TRBJ2-7
V gene: TRBV2
CDR3 DNA: TGTGCCACCAAGCGGGAGGGCTACGAGCAGTACTTC
CDR3 protein: CATKREGYEQYF

clone size: once
D gene: TRBD1
J gene: TRBJ1-4
V gene: TRBV5-1
CDR3 DNA: TGCGCCAGCAGCTCACAGGGGGCTTATGAAAAACTGTTTTTT
CDR3 protein: CASSSQGAYEKLFF

clone size: NA
D gene: TRBD1
J gene: TRBJ1-5
V gene: TRBV19
CDR3 DNA: TGTGCCAGTAGTTCCGAGACAGGGGGAGTAGGCAATCAGCCCCAGCATTTT
CDR3 protein: CASSSETGGVGNQPQHF

clone size: NA
D gene: TRBD1
J gene: TRBJ1-6
V gene: TRBV19
CDR3 DNA: TGTGCCAGTCGTCCCGGGACAGCTTATAATTCACCCCTCCACTTT
CDR3 protein: CASRPGTAYNSPLHF

clone size: NA
D gene: NA
J gene: TRBJ2-7
V gene: TRBV6-1
CDR3 DNA: TGTGCCAGCAGTGTTACTAAAGGACAATTAAACTTC
CDR3 protein: CASSVTKGQLNF

clone size: NA
D gene: NA
J gene: TRBJ2-7
V gene: TRBV7-9
CDR3 DNA: TGTGCCAGCAGCTTACTCCACGAGCAGTACTTC
CDR3 protein: CASSLLHEQYF

clone size: few
D gene: NA
J gene: TRBJ1-2
V gene: TRBV18
CDR3 DNA: TGTGCCAGCTCACCACTGTCCGACTTCGGCTATGGCTACACCTTC
CDR3 protein: CASSPLSDFGYGYTF

clone size: NA
D gene: TRBD1
J gene: TRBJ2-1
V gene: TRBV5-1
CDR3 DNA: TGCGCCAGCAGCCAAAGGGACAGGGGTTTGAGCAATGAGCAGTTCTTC
CDR3 protein: CASSQRDRGLSNEQFF

clone size: NA
D gene: NA
J gene: TRBJ1-2
V gene: TRBV27
CDR3 DNA: TGTGCCAGCAGCTCCCCCCGACAAGGAAACTATGGCTACACCTTC
CDR3 protein: CASSSPRQGNYGYTF

clone size: NA
D gene: TRBD1
J gene: TRBJ2-5
V gene: TRBV5-4
CDR3 DNA: TGTGCCAGCAGCTCCGGACAGGGAAGGGAGACCCAGTACTTC
CDR3 protein: CASSSGQGRETQYF